Sequencing of this T cell receptor (beta chain) was carried out in a study of blood T cell repertoires in COVID-19. Study details: COVID-19 samples collected from the United States, Italy and Spain covered acute and convalescent phases. Nucleic acid was either cDNA or gDNA, and it came from T cells, B-cell-depleted T cells, or PBMCs.

Original processing notes: Estimates of nucleated cell counts were drawn from the amplification of reference gene primers. Some clones are missing from TCRdb's copy, which holds only in-frame ones; the method was immunoSEQ multiplex PCR. V and J calls plus clone size are reproduced from that table; the DNA served to infer D and trimming. The sample has fewer than 300,000 clones; more than 70% are singletons. The germline gives CDR1 MNHEY, CDR2 SVGEGT. The CDR3 spans 16 residues. Deletions cut 0 bases from V and 2 bases from J, with 10 bases between. The rearrangement joins TRBV6-2 or TRBV6-3 to TRBJ2-2; unclear D gene. Sequenced input: peripheral blood. This TCR was sampled from a woman aged 18-29 years with acute or convalescent COVID-19. The CDR3 DNA sequence: TGTGCCAGCAGTTACTCGGGCTATCTAAACACCGGGGAGCTGTTTTTT. It encodes CASSYSGYLNTGELFF.